Listed below are T cell receptor beta chains from one sample, sequenced in a study of low-dose radiotherapy and immunotherapy resistance in tumors. TCRdb ran MiXCR on the reads and lists one entry per CDR3 protein. The repertoire holds under 90,000 distinct CDR3 sequences, roughly a sixth seen once, with less than 3.5% in the top ten. This specimen was PBMCs, taken before treatment. The receptor set was obtained from a male donor with prostate cancer. Each CDR3 is given with its conserved first and last residue. Clone size is shown for a subset of rows, as once, few, many or a class of expanded clone.

TRBV19 | . | CASTPARGRRGDTEAFF
TRBV5-1 | . | CASSRRGVGLSPQHF
TRBV7-2 | many | CASSLGASGRSEQYF
TRBV7-3 | many | CASSLPRQGGSYEQYF
TRBV29-1 | . | CSAVPRDTEAFF
TRBV3-1 | many | CASSTRGTGETQYF
TRBV6-2/TRBV6-3 | many | CASSQDGTDTGELFF
TRBV5-6 | many | CASSMRLLGRETQYF
TRBV5-4 | . | CASSSSGEGAYNEQFF
TRBV7-6 | many | CASSLVLGSGEQYF
TRBV11-2 | many | CASSPRGGQETQYF
TRBV20-1 | many | CSARTGSSTDTQYF
TRBV10-3 | . | CVISEMTGEGNSPLHF
TRBV29-1 | many | CSGLTSGGANEQFF
TRBV6-4 | many | CASSEVVERKSSTDTQYF
TRBV5-4 | . | CASSCRGQPQHF
TRBV21-1 | . | CASSNTRGGSYNEQFF
TRBV5-1 | many | CASSWAGLSNQPQHF
TRBV9 | many | CASSVSRSSYNEQFF
TRBV2 | many | CASTTSGGAKNIQYF
TRBV2 | many | CASSEETQYF
TRBV7-2 | . | CASSLEGVYEKLFF
TRBV19 | many | CASRGTGYGNTEAFF
TRBV5-1 | many | CASSDPRANTEAFF
TRBV5-1 | . | CASNHGDMNTEAFF
TRBV5-5 | . | CASSFRGGSQETQYF